The entry below describes one T cell receptor (beta chain). Antigen: not known. This sample was included in a study of T-cell memory formation after mild COVID-19. Points from the study as a whole: Clones that got smaller from day 15 to 85 had even CD4/CD8, while clones growing later tipped toward CD4+.

TCRdb re-analysed the 5' RACE reads in MiXCR, keeping a single row per CDR3 protein. The sample includes over 400,000 distinct CDR3 sequences, 20% to 30% of them seen just once. V was cut by 3 bases and J by 2 bases, with 7 bases left in between. CDR1 and CDR2 from the germline V gene are LNHDA and SQIVND (reference sequence). The CDR3 sequence is 13 residues long. The TCR was taken from an adult woman who had mild COVID-19 (a few samples of this study predate the infection). Cell type and time point are not known. The chain has TRBV19 and TRBJ1-1; D may be TRBD1 (6 bases). The sequencing sample was made of PBMCs or a T cell subset sorted from them (not recorded which). CDR3 in amino acids: CASSMTGNTEAFF. CDR3 DNA: TGTGCCAGTAGTATGACAGGTAACACTGAAGCTTTCTTT.